The rows below give T cell receptor beta chains drawn from one sample of a study of beta chain features in type 1 diabetes. TCRdb keeps only in-frame clones here, not all; method: immunoSEQ multiplex PCR. Of about 150,000 clones in the sample, 11% were seen once. Sample: central memory CD4+ T cells from blood. Receptors were obtained from a man aged 18-30 years in good health. Each CDR3 is given with its conserved first and last residue. A D gene is named only where the DNA matches it firmly. Only part of the rows carry a size: once, few, many, or a class if the clone is expanded.

j_gene	d_gene	v_gene	abundance	CDR3aa	CDR3nt
TRBJ1-2	NA	TRBV28	few	CASSLAEPYGYTF	TGTGCCAGCAGTTTAGCCGAACCCTATGGCTACACCTTC
TRBJ2-7	TRBD1	TRBV28	NA	CASSIGTGIYEQYF	TGTGCCAGCAGTATCGGGACAGGGATCTACGAGCAGTACTTC
TRBJ2-2	NA	TRBV30	NA	CAWSVAGATGELFF	TGTGCCTGGAGTGTTGCAGGGGCCACCGGGGAGCTGTTTTTT
TRBJ2-7	NA	TRBV29-1	NA	CSVTGSKSYEQYF	TGCAGCGTGACGGGCAGCAAGAGCTACGAGCAGTACTTC
TRBJ1-1	NA	TRBV29-1	NA	CSVLRGMGGTEAFF	TGCAGCGTGCTCAGAGGGATGGGGGGCACTGAAGCTTTCTTT
TRBJ2-7	NA	TRBV28	few	CASTTSYEQYF	TGTGCCAGCACCACCTCCTACGAGCAGTACTTC
TRBJ2-4	NA	TRBV11-1	NA	CASSFSARPPNIQYF	TGTGCCAGCAGCTTCTCCGCTAGACCCCCGAACATTCAGTACTTC
TRBJ2-5	TRBD1	TRBV28	NA	CASSTRNRGRGTQYF	TGTGCCAGCAGCACCCGGAACAGGGGGCGGGGGACCCAGTACTTC
TRBJ1-4	NA	TRBV10-3	NA	CAISEDSTNEKLFF	TGTGCCATCAGCGAGGACTCAACTAATGAAAAACTGTTTTTT
TRBJ2-6	TRBD2	TRBV28	few	CASRGGAAGANVLTF	TGTGCCAGCAGGGGAGGGGCTGCTGGGGCCAACGTCCTGACTTTC
TRBJ2-4	NA	TRBV7-9	NA	CASSLGPGGGRNIQYF	TGTGCCAGCAGCTTAGGACCAGGGGGAGGTCGAAACATTCAGTACTTC
TRBJ1-5	TRBD1	TRBV19	few	CASSIGQGIGSNQPQHF	TGTGCCAGTAGTATTGGACAGGGTATTGGGAGCAATCAGCCCCAGCATTTT
TRBJ1-4	NA	TRBV30	many	CAWSVGKLFF	TGTGCCTGGAGTGTCGGAAAACTGTTTTTT
TRBJ2-4	NA	TRBV29-1	NA	CSVGKPGMENIQYF	TGCAGCGTTGGTAAGCCAGGGATGGAAAACATTCAGTACTTC
TRBJ2-3	NA	TRBV27	NA	CASSTRGTDTQYF	TGTGCCAGCAGTACGAGAGGCACAGATACGCAGTATTTT
TRBJ2-1	NA	TRBV10-3	NA	CAIRRGGPGGEQFF	TGTGCCATCAGGCGTGGAGGACCGGGTGGTGAGCAGTTCTTC
TRBJ1-4	TRBD1	TRBV7-2	NA	CASSGRQDRANEKLFF	TGTGCCAGCAGCGGGCGACAGGACAGGGCTAATGAAAAACTGTTTTTT
TRBJ2-7	TRBD1	TRBV6-6	NA	CASQRKQGAGEQYF	TGTGCCAGCCAACGGAAACAGGGGGCAGGGGAGCAGTACTTC
TRBJ2-3	NA	TRBV10-3	few	CAINSNSRDQDTQYF	TGTGCCATCAATTCGAACTCCCGGGACCAAGATACGCAGTATTTT
TRBJ2-6	NA	TRBV7-2	many	CASSLISSGANVLTF	TGTGCCAGCAGCTTAATCAGCTCTGGGGCCAACGTCCTGACTTTC